This T cell receptor (beta chain) stems from a study of cytomegalovirus exposure and HLA in healthy donors (TCRdb year 2017). At the level of the whole study: An earlier analysis of approximately 550 of the donors reported 250 to 350 Gb of sequence data and 100 million to 140 million unique TCR beta sequences from roughly 200 million T cells. An early release covering about 600 HLA-typed donors comprised about 310 gigabases of sequencing data and around 86 million unique TCR sequences. Of the roughly 430 genotyped donors, around 81% fell in the genetic ancestry cluster associated with self-reported Caucasian donors. The study was designed to test whether signatures of past pathogen exposure could be identified by cataloging public T cell receptors. The study used immunosequencing to profile the T cell repertoires of more than 650 subjects and linked those repertoires to cytomegalovirus serostatus. A separate validation cohort of 90 to 150 different subjects was used in addition to the roughly 700-subject first cohort. The study combined high-throughput TCR immunosequencing, statistical association of individual TCRs with disease status, and machine learning to predict cytomegalovirus infection status. To study patterns of TCR occurrence, a later analysis re-analyzed previously published TCR beta repertoires from just over 650 donors and added high-resolution HLA genotyping. In the later analysis, no new phenotypic data were used to find candidate immune exposures; instead, reliance was placed on TCR beta sequences and their occurrence across donors. An earlier analysis of roughly 600 of the donors used high-throughput TCR beta sequencing to judge whether each TCR beta V gene segment behaved as functional or pseudogenic. Donor age, sex, ethnicity and CMV serostatus were compiled together with the repertoire data. In a later genetic analysis, genome-wide SNP genotypes for about 55% of the roughly 670 donors were used, and that subset was treated as a discovery cohort. Every repertoire in the discovery cohort had been generated on one and the same sequencing platform. Class I and class II HLA loci were covered by the typing at four-digit resolution. The number of donors typed differed by locus, with 629-630 for A, B, C, DRB1 and DQB1, more than 500 for DQA1, 606 for DPA1, and approximately 470 for DPB1. Roughly 5 DR-DQ haplotypes were handled as single units for association and clustering, since linkage in the cohort was strong. Across under 500 genotyped donors of the cohort, an average of 235,054 unique TCR beta nucleotide sequences per donor were sequenced, and roughly 18% of those sequences were non-productive.

A word on this clone: Its cognate antigen has yet to be identified. The sample holds no much larger clone one base away, and base qualities are not on file.

The method was the immunoSEQ multiplex PCR assay. A mixture of 60 forward primers for TCR Vbeta segments and 13 reverse primers for TCR Jbeta segments was used in the multiplex PCR. Amplification of the CDR3 region of rearranged TCR beta genes was performed with a multiplex PCR assay on genomic DNA. The amplified TCR beta libraries were sequenced on the Illumina HiSeq System as 87-base-pair reads. The authors' pipeline ran thus. In a later analysis, some 80 million unique TCR beta chains were counted across the approximately 670 repertoires, and roughly 10 million of these chains were shared by at least two donors. Raw reads were error-corrected and collapsed into unique sequences with a nearest-neighbor algorithm that merged closely related sequences to remove PCR and sequencing errors. Alignment of CDR3 sequences to IMGT reference sequences was used to assign V, D and J gene segments. For a sequence to be retained, a match of at least six nucleotides was required to both a V gene segment and a J gene segment. Rearrangements were called productive when the CDR3 lacked stop codons and stayed in frame with V and J; all others were non-productive. Following IMGT convention, CDR3 was defined as the stretch from the second conserved V-encoded cysteine up to the conserved J-encoded phenylalanine. In an earlier analysis of around 570 of the donors, sequences lacking an unambiguous match to a single V gene segment were excluded. In an earlier analysis of 500 to 750 of the donors, V segments were called functional above 56.7% productive rearrangements and were called segregating when the between-donor standard deviation exceeded 5%. A statistical classification framework was developed to diagnose cytomegalovirus status using the catalog of TCR beta chain sequences. V and J gene assignment, in a later analysis, came from comparing TCR nucleotide sequences with IMGT/GENE-DB human TR gene sequences. A later analysis assigned CDR3 sequences and most-parsimonious VDJ recombination scenarios with the TCRdist pipeline. In a later analysis, every TCR beta chain was defined by the combination of its CDR3 amino acid sequence and its V-gene family, and reads without a unique V-gene family were dropped. As a way to deal with suspected cross-contamination and a sequencing artifact, a later analysis dropped 450 to 600 nucleotide sequences that were highly shared and had low generation probability. In a later analysis, a clonal expansion index was calculated for each public chain from normalized within-repertoire ranks of inferred template counts. In a later analysis, generation probabilities were computed with a VDJ recombination model fitted to out-of-frame rearrangements, and the resulting probabilities were checked against IGoR. Hypergeometric tests were used in a later analysis to score TCR-TCR, TCR-HLA and TCR-CMV co-occurrence, with a repertoire-size bias correction applied to the TCR pairs. A later analysis estimated false discovery rates by permuting HLA or CMV assignments 20 times. In a later analysis, co-occurring TCRs were grouped using DBSCAN, with TCRdist sequence similarity added in when clustering inside HLA-allele-positive subsets. Repertoires with fewer than 30,000 or more than 120,000 public chains were left out of co-occurrence clustering, as were five repertoires with anomalous nucleotide sharing. What TCRdb holds here is the immuneACCESS table cut down to in-frame rearrangements. Part of the clones is not present; checked against another copy, under half of the missing clones reflect an unresolved V gene, and the others are unexplained. The D gene and trimming were derived from the DNA, and the V and J assignments and clone size from that table. The sample yields 90,000 to 120,000 clones; approximately 80% were counted once. Clones ranked in the top ten supply 4.2% of the sample.

The research as a whole found: In an earlier analysis of 587 of the donors, most TCR beta V segments appeared in productive rearrangements about 87% or about 30% of the time, broadly matching IMGT annotations. Because counts were too low, seventeen rarely observed V segments, including chromosome 9 orphons, were excluded from the earlier analysis of some 540 of the donors. A group of highly shared sequence variants was considered likely to be a technical artifact of the sequencing pipeline. Because some donors lacked HLA typing at each locus, the association tests relied only on the typed subset. The classifier was reported to diagnose cytomegalovirus status with high specificity and sensitivity in both the original cohort and the validation cohort. Most TCR sequences were observed very rarely across donors, whereas some public TCRs were present in many individuals. The study listed approximately 150 TCR beta chains as associated with cytomegalovirus. It was suggested by the authors that the approach could potentially be generalized to other disease states and immunological phenotypes. According to a later analysis, TCR association rates differed among HLA loci, with DRB1 alleles showing the most associated TCRs and HLA-C alleles showing the fewest. According to a later analysis, most CMV-associated TCR beta chains appeared to be HLA-restricted, and the HLA associations seemed to be driven largely by CMV exposure. Some IMGT-functional V segments, including TRBV6-2 and TRBV6-3, could not be told apart with the 87-base-pair reads, so those segments were excluded. A later analysis associated around 16,000 TCR beta sequences with specific HLA alleles at a false discovery rate of 0.05. Presence/absence analyses assumed roughly uniform sequencing depth across donors, an assumption that may not hold. A later genetic analysis reported fewer N-insertions in productive TCRs among donors in an Asian-associated ancestry cluster than the roughly 720-donor mean. In vitro tests confirmed that a few of the cytomegalovirus-associated TCR beta chains recognize cytomegalovirus antigens. A further reported finding was that TCR beta sequences accurately predicted the HLA-A and HLA-B alleles for most subjects in the first cohort. A later analysis reported that several top co-occurrence clusters appeared linked to parvovirus B19, influenza, CMV and Epstein-Barr virus. Strong co-occurrence of HLA alleles, especially DR and DQ, made assigning TCR associations to individual alleles difficult. This cohort had only TCR beta chains sequenced, and the lack of alpha or paired-chain data limited which features could be detected. In a later analysis, HLA-associated TCR beta chains were found to be more clonally expanded and to have lower generation probabilities than equally common non-associated chains. CMV serostatus was the only immune exposure information available for the cohort. V-gene and J-gene trimming of TCR beta chains was associated with a missense DCLRE1C variant in a later genetic analysis, and the association was replicated in an independent cohort. Linkage disequilibrium might explain the correlated functional status among segregating V segments, but an unknown experimental factor could not be ruled out.

In total, more than 500 healthy bone marrow donors made up the cohort. At the time of sampling, every cohort member was nominally healthy, though immune exposures that went unrecorded were likely present. The donor was CMV seronegative and belonged to the group of 350 to 400 seronegative cohort members. Every donor gave a peripheral blood sample, and the peripheral blood mononuclear cells from that sample were used for TCR beta sequencing. The Qiagen DNeasy Blood Extraction Kit was used to extract genomic DNA from the blood cell samples. From a lookup of the germline V gene (reference sequence), CDR1 and CDR2 are MNHEY and SMNVEV. Deletion took 8 bases off V and 6 bases off J, with a span of 23 bases between the germline ends. The CDR3 contains 17 residues, cysteine and phenylalanine counted. The DNA shown is the 51-base CDR3, in frame from base 1.

The sequence was collected from a male donor in good health and CMV-seronegative. This chain is built from TRBV27 and TRBJ1-6, with TRBD1 perhaps the D gene, on 6 matching bases. The sample taken for sequencing was PBMCs. The nucleotide sequence reads as follows: TGTGCCAGCCCAGGGGACGGGTGGTATCGATCTAATTCACCCCTCCACTTT. This sequence encodes CASPGDGWYRSNSPLHF.